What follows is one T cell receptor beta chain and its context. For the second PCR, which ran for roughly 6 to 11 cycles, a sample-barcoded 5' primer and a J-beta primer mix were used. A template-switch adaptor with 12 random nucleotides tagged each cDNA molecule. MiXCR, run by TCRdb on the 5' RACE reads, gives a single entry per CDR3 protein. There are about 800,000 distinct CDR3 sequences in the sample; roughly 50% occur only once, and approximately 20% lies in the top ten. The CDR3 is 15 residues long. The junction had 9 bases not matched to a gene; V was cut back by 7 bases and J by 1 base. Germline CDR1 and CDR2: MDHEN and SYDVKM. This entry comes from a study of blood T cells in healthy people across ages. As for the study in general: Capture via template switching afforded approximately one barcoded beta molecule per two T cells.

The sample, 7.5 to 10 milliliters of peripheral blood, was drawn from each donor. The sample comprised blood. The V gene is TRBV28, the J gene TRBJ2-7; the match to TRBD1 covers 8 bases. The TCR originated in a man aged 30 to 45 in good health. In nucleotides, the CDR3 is TGTGCCAGCAAAAGCCAGGGGGCGGGGTCCTACGAGCAGTACTTC. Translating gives CASKSQGAGSYEQYF. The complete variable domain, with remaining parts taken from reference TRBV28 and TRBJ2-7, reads DVKVTQSSRYLVKRTGEKVFLECVQDMDHENMFWYRQDPGLGLRLIYFSYDVKMKEKGDIPEGYSVSREKKERFSLILESASTNQTSMYLCASKSQGAGSYEQYFGPGTRLTVT.